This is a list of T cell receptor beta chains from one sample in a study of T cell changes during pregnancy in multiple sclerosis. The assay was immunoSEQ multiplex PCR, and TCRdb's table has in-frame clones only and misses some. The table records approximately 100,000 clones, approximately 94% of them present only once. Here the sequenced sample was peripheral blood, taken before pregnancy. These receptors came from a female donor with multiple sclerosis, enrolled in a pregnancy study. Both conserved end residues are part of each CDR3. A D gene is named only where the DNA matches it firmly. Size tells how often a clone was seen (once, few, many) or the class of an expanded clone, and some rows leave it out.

cdr3_aa: CASSRVSEINEQFF
cdr3_nt: TGTGCCAGCAGTCGTGTTAGCGAGATCAATGAGCAGTTCTTC
j_call: TRBJ2-1
d_call: .
clone_size: once
v_call: TRBV28

cdr3_aa: CASSGDRDIGFRYTF
cdr3_nt: TGTGCCAGCAGCGGCGATAGGGACATCGGTTTTCGCTACACCTTC
j_call: TRBJ1-2
d_call: .
clone_size: .
v_call: TRBV11-2

cdr3_aa: CASSQAEGAENYGYTF
cdr3_nt: TGCGCCAGCAGCCAAGCGGAGGGGGCAGAAAACTATGGCTACACCTTC
j_call: TRBJ1-2
d_call: TRBD1
clone_size: .
v_call: TRBV4-3

cdr3_aa: CASTTVDYGYTF
cdr3_nt: TGTGCCAGTACGACAGTGGACTATGGCTACACCTTC
j_call: TRBJ1-2
d_call: .
clone_size: .
v_call: TRBV19

cdr3_aa: CASSQDRGGRNRYGYTF
cdr3_nt: TGCGCCAGCAGCCAAGATCGCGGGGGACGTAACCGCTATGGCTACACCTTC
j_call: TRBJ1-2
d_call: .
clone_size: .
v_call: TRBV4-3

cdr3_aa: CASSLVGSAPTDTQYF
cdr3_nt: TGCGCCAGCAGCTTGGTCGGGTCTGCCCCGACAGATACGCAGTATTTT
j_call: TRBJ2-3
d_call: .
clone_size: .
v_call: TRBV5-1

cdr3_aa: CAWSVLAGEPQHF
cdr3_nt: TGTGCCTGGAGTGTACTGGCCGGGGAACCCCAGCATTTT
j_call: TRBJ1-5
d_call: .
clone_size: few
v_call: TRBV30

cdr3_aa: CASSLGGSSAQETQYF
cdr3_nt: TGCGCCAGCAGCTTGGGGGGGTCTAGCGCACAAGAGACCCAGTACTTC
j_call: TRBJ2-5
d_call: .
clone_size: .
v_call: TRBV5-1

cdr3_aa: CSVGAGTGELFF
cdr3_nt: TGCAGCGTTGGGGCAGGGACCGGGGAGCTGTTTTTT
j_call: TRBJ2-2
d_call: .
clone_size: .
v_call: TRBV29-1

cdr3_aa: CASRDFTNEQFF
cdr3_nt: TGTGCCAGCAGAGACTTCACCAATGAGCAGTTCTTC
j_call: TRBJ2-1
d_call: .
clone_size: .
v_call: TRBV2

cdr3_aa: CASSSARYEQYF
cdr3_nt: TGTGCCAGCAGTTCCGCCAGGTACGAGCAGTACTTC
j_call: TRBJ2-7
d_call: .
clone_size: .
v_call: TRBV28

cdr3_aa: CASSLFIGTYQETQYF
cdr3_nt: TGTGCCAGCAGTTTATTCATCGGGACTTACCAAGAGACCCAGTACTTC
j_call: TRBJ2-5
d_call: .
clone_size: once
v_call: TRBV27

cdr3_aa: CASTVGRSYEQYF
cdr3_nt: TGTGCCAGCACGGTCGGGAGAAGCTACGAGCAGTACTTC
j_call: TRBJ2-7
d_call: .
clone_size: .
v_call: TRBV5-6

cdr3_aa: CASSPPPRAGENTGELFF
cdr3_nt: TGCGCCAGCAGCCCCCCGCCTCGGGCGGGAGAAAACACCGGGGAGCTGTTTTTT
j_call: TRBJ2-2
d_call: TRBD2
clone_size: once
v_call: TRBV4-1

cdr3_aa: CASSRNREYNEQFF
cdr3_nt: TGCGCCAGCAGCCGGAACAGGGAATACAATGAGCAGTTCTTC
j_call: TRBJ2-1
d_call: .
clone_size: .
v_call: TRBV4-1

cdr3_aa: CASSLNKDRAHTQYF
cdr3_nt: TGTGCCAGCAGCTTAAACAAAGACAGGGCCCATACGCAGTATTTT
j_call: TRBJ2-3
d_call: TRBD1
clone_size: .
v_call: TRBV7-8

cdr3_aa: CASSETSGSSFAF
cdr3_nt: TGCGCCAGCAGTGAGACCTCGGGATCCAGTTTCGCCTTC
j_call: TRBJ1-2
d_call: .
clone_size: .
v_call: TRBV10-2

cdr3_aa: CASSFVLCTDTQYF
cdr3_nt: TGTGCCAGCAGCTTTGTGTTATGCACAGATACGCAGTATTTT
j_call: TRBJ2-3
d_call: .
clone_size: .
v_call: TRBV12-1

cdr3_aa: CASSFGGAGNFNNEQFF
cdr3_nt: TGTGCCAGCAGCTTTGGGGGGGCCGGGAATTTCAACAATGAGCAGTTCTTC
j_call: TRBJ2-1
d_call: .
clone_size: .
v_call: TRBV5-4

cdr3_aa: CASSSPLRANTEAFF
cdr3_nt: TGTGCCAGCAGTTCCCCCCTCAGGGCGAACACTGAAGCTTTCTTT
j_call: TRBJ1-1
d_call: .
clone_size: .
v_call: TRBV27

cdr3_aa: CASSRRDSQETQYF
cdr3_nt: TGTGCCAGCAGCCGCCGGGACAGCCAAGAGACCCAGTACTTC
j_call: TRBJ2-5
d_call: TRBD1
clone_size: .
v_call: TRBV5-4

cdr3_aa: CASSQQPGTAYGYTF
cdr3_nt: TGTGCCAGCAGCCAACAACCTGGGACAGCCTATGGCTACACCTTC
j_call: TRBJ1-2
d_call: TRBD1
clone_size: .
v_call: TRBV6-6

cdr3_aa: CAISVGGGYTF
cdr3_nt: TGTGCCATCAGTGTGGGGGGGGGCTACACCTTC
j_call: TRBJ1-2
d_call: .
clone_size: .
v_call: TRBV10-3

cdr3_aa: CASSLNFGQGVNYGYTF
cdr3_nt: TGTGCCAGCAGTTTGAATTTCGGACAGGGAGTTAACTATGGCTACACCTTC
j_call: TRBJ1-2
d_call: TRBD1
clone_size: .
v_call: TRBV27

cdr3_aa: CASTTTGANTEAFF
cdr3_nt: TGTGCCAGCACTACGACAGGGGCGAACACTGAAGCTTTCTTT
j_call: TRBJ1-1
d_call: TRBD1
clone_size: .
v_call: TRBV28

cdr3_aa: CASSQDGQGHDTQYF
cdr3_nt: TGCGCCAGCAGCCAAGACGGGCAGGGTCATGATACGCAGTATTTT
j_call: TRBJ2-3
d_call: .
clone_size: .
v_call: TRBV4-1

cdr3_aa: CASSVHRGNEQFF
cdr3_nt: TGTGCCAGCAGTGTCCACAGGGGTAATGAGCAGTTCTTC
j_call: TRBJ2-1
d_call: TRBD1
clone_size: .
v_call: TRBV25-1

cdr3_aa: CASSLYSSGVTGELFF
cdr3_nt: TGTGCCAGCAGTTTATATTCTAGCGGGGTAACCGGGGAGCTGTTTTTT
j_call: TRBJ2-2
d_call: TRBD2
clone_size: .
v_call: TRBV28

cdr3_aa: CASSLRVNTEAFF
cdr3_nt: TGTGCCAGCAGTTTAAGAGTGAACACTGAAGCTTTCTTT
j_call: TRBJ1-1
d_call: .
clone_size: .
v_call: TRBV28

cdr3_aa: CASSPLIEPHYGYTF
cdr3_nt: TGTGCCAGCAGCCCCCTTATAGAACCTCACTATGGCTACACCTTC
j_call: TRBJ1-2
d_call: .
clone_size: .
v_call: TRBV4-2

cdr3_aa: CHHYYNRGSVGNTIYF
cdr3_nt: TGTCACCACTATTATAACAGGGGGTCGGTCGGAAACACCATATATTTT
j_call: TRBJ1-3
d_call: TRBD1
clone_size: .
v_call: TRBV27

cdr3_aa: CASSLYYPGNTEAFF
cdr3_nt: TGTGCCAGCAGTTTATACTATCCGGGGAACACTGAAGCTTTCTTT
j_call: TRBJ1-1
d_call: .
clone_size: once
v_call: TRBV27

cdr3_aa: CASSLVVREGEKLFF
cdr3_nt: TGTGCCAGCAGCTTAGTCGTCAGGGAGGGTGAAAAACTGTTTTTT
j_call: TRBJ1-4
d_call: .
clone_size: .
v_call: TRBV7-7

cdr3_aa: CASSPRTTPKDTQYF
cdr3_nt: TGTGCCAGCAGCCCTCGGACTACCCCGAAAGATACGCAGTATTTT
j_call: TRBJ2-3
d_call: .
clone_size: .
v_call: TRBV9

cdr3_aa: CASSPSTSGRNEQYF
cdr3_nt: TGTGCCAGCAGTCCATCGACTAGCGGGAGGAACGAGCAGTACTTC
j_call: TRBJ2-7
d_call: TRBD2
clone_size: .
v_call: TRBV28

cdr3_aa: CAWSVLAGVDEQYF
cdr3_nt: TGTGCCTGGAGTGTTCTAGCGGGAGTGGACGAGCAGTACTTC
j_call: TRBJ2-7
d_call: TRBD2
clone_size: .
v_call: TRBV30

cdr3_aa: CASNRRVLSDEQFF
cdr3_nt: TGTGCCAGCAACCGCAGGGTCCTTTCCGATGAGCAGTTCTTC
j_call: TRBJ2-1
d_call: .
clone_size: .
v_call: TRBV9

cdr3_aa: CASSLASGFSSYNEQFF
cdr3_nt: TGTGCCAGCAGCTTGGCTAGCGGGTTTAGCTCCTACAATGAGCAGTTCTTC
j_call: TRBJ2-1
d_call: TRBD2
clone_size: few
v_call: TRBV5-6

cdr3_aa: CASSYLGRRSTEAFF
cdr3_nt: TGTGCCAGCAGTTACTTGGGGAGGAGGAGCACTGAAGCTTTCTTT
j_call: TRBJ1-1
d_call: .
clone_size: .
v_call: TRBV6-6

cdr3_aa: CASSSLEGEKVEAFF
cdr3_nt: TGTGCCAGCAGCTCCCTCGAGGGGGAAAAAGTTGAAGCTTTCTTT
j_call: TRBJ1-1
d_call: .
clone_size: .
v_call: TRBV7-6

cdr3_aa: CARQDRGLGYTF
cdr3_nt: TGTGCCAGACAGGACAGGGGGCTGGGCTACACCTTC
j_call: TRBJ1-2
d_call: TRBD1
clone_size: .
v_call: TRBV19

cdr3_aa: CASSRTGGANYGYTF
cdr3_nt: TGTGCCAGCAGCCGAACCGGGGGGGCTAACTATGGCTACACCTTC
j_call: TRBJ1-2
d_call: .
clone_size: .
v_call: TRBV27

cdr3_aa: CASSLRQAGITDTQYF
cdr3_nt: TGCGCCAGCAGCTTACGACAAGCGGGTATCACAGATACGCAGTATTTT
j_call: TRBJ2-3
d_call: .
clone_size: .
v_call: TRBV5-1

cdr3_aa: CASSGIAGGETQYF
cdr3_nt: TGTGCCAGCAGTGGAATAGCGGGAGGGGAGACCCAGTACTTC
j_call: TRBJ2-5
d_call: TRBD2
clone_size: .
v_call: TRBV27

cdr3_aa: CASRTVQGNTGELFF
cdr3_nt: TGCGCCAGCAGAACCGTACAGGGAAACACCGGGGAGCTGTTTTTT
j_call: TRBJ2-2
d_call: .
clone_size: .
v_call: TRBV5-1

cdr3_aa: CASSLAGRGRDTGELFF
cdr3_nt: TGTGCCAGCAGCTTGGCCGGGCGCGGGAGAGATACCGGGGAGCTGTTTTTT
j_call: TRBJ2-2
d_call: TRBD2
clone_size: .
v_call: TRBV5-4

cdr3_aa: CAWSLLAGGYNEQFF
cdr3_nt: TGTGCCTGGAGCTTACTAGCGGGAGGTTACAATGAGCAGTTCTTC
j_call: TRBJ2-1
d_call: TRBD2
clone_size: .
v_call: TRBV30

cdr3_aa: CASSKGGVGRPQHF
cdr3_nt: TGTGCCAGCAGCAAAGGGGGGGTGGGCCGGCCCCAGCATTTT
j_call: TRBJ1-5
d_call: .
clone_size: once
v_call: TRBV27

cdr3_aa: CASSPRTSGAYEQYF
cdr3_nt: TGTGCCAGCTCACCACGGACTAGCGGGGCCTACGAGCAGTACTTC
j_call: TRBJ2-7
d_call: TRBD2
clone_size: .
v_call: TRBV18

cdr3_aa: CASSDPRLAGGFGYEQFF
cdr3_nt: TGTGCCAGCAGTGACCCTAGACTAGCGGGAGGCTTCGGGTATGAGCAGTTCTTC
j_call: TRBJ2-1
d_call: TRBD2
clone_size: .
v_call: TRBV6-1

cdr3_aa: CASSIGPGDTEAFF
cdr3_nt: TGTGCCAGTAGTATAGGCCCCGGGGACACTGAAGCTTTCTTT
j_call: TRBJ1-1
d_call: .
clone_size: .
v_call: TRBV19

cdr3_aa: CASRVQGGGRTEAFF
cdr3_nt: TGCGCCAGCAGGGTACAGGGAGGGGGAAGAACTGAAGCTTTCTTT
j_call: TRBJ1-1
d_call: .
clone_size: .
v_call: TRBV5-1

cdr3_aa: CASRDSDRGSHYEQYF
cdr3_nt: TGTGCCAGTAGAGACTCGGACAGGGGGTCTCACTACGAGCAGTACTTC
j_call: TRBJ2-7
d_call: TRBD1
clone_size: .
v_call: TRBV19

cdr3_aa: CASRPPGGGQYF
cdr3_nt: TGTGCCAGCAGGCCCCCCGGCGGGGGGCAGTATTTT
j_call: TRBJ2-3
d_call: TRBD2
clone_size: .
v_call: TRBV5-4

cdr3_aa: CASSLDGNTGELFF
cdr3_nt: TGCGCCAGCAGCCTGGACGGTAACACCGGGGAGCTGTTTTTT
j_call: TRBJ2-2
d_call: .
clone_size: .
v_call: TRBV5-1

cdr3_aa: CASSPTGLNEQYF
cdr3_nt: TGTGCCAGTAGCCCGACAGGGTTGAACGAGCAGTACTTC
j_call: TRBJ2-7
d_call: TRBD1
clone_size: .
v_call: TRBV19

cdr3_aa: CASSQGQGIGEQYF
cdr3_nt: TGCGCCAGCTCGCAAGGACAGGGTATAGGAGAGCAGTACTTC
j_call: TRBJ2-7
d_call: TRBD1
clone_size: .
v_call: TRBV5-1

cdr3_aa: CASREGTEAFF
cdr3_nt: TGTGCTAGCAGGGAAGGCACTGAAGCTTTCTTT
j_call: TRBJ1-1
d_call: .
clone_size: .
v_call: TRBV12-5

cdr3_aa: CASSPPDRRDEQFF
cdr3_nt: TGTGCCAGCAGCCCACCGGACAGGCGTGATGAGCAGTTCTTC
j_call: TRBJ2-1
d_call: TRBD1
clone_size: .
v_call: TRBV13